The 12 T cell receptor beta chains below all came from one sample that was sequenced in a study of cytomegalovirus exposure and HLA in healthy donors. Primers: 60 Vbeta forward and 13 Jbeta reverse. TCRdb's table, derived via immunoSEQ multiplex PCR, lists solely in-frame clones and lacks some. The table has fewer than 150,000 clones, around 77% seen once. The specimen was PBMCs. The receptors stem from a woman in her forties or fifties in good health and CMV-seronegative.

This clone was seen only once. The J gene is TRBJ2-2, the V gene TRBV7-2, with 7 bases aligning to TRBD1. CDR1 is SGHTA and CDR2 is FQGNSA in the germline V gene. V shed 4 bases, J shed 6 bases, and the junction held 2 bases outside the gene matches. The CDR3 spans 13 residues. This CDR3 reads CASSYQGAGELFF. Written as DNA, the CDR3 is TGTGCCAGCAGCTACCAGGGGGCCGGGGAGCTGTTTTTT.

The V and J genes are TRBV27 and TRBJ2-1, with D unclear. The CDR3 contains 14 residues. Germline CDR1 and CDR2: MNHEY and SMNVEV (reference sequence). Trimming removed 3 bases from V and 5 bases from J, with 11 bases in between. The CDR3 DNA is TGTGCCAGCAGTTTGGCTAGGCGCAACAATGAGCAGTTCTTC. Translating gives CASSLARRNNEQFF.

The chain recombines TRBV21-1 with TRBJ1-4; the DNA was not used to check the table's D call, TRBD1. TRBV21-1 is a listed pseudogene. The CDR3 is made up of 14 amino acids. As DNA, the CDR3 is TGTGCCAGCAGCAGAGTCGGACAAGTGGAAAAACTGTTTTTT. Amino acids: CASSRVGQVEKLFF.

Comments on this clone: One end of the junction fails to match germline, which may point to a read error. The chain links TRBV4-1 to TRBJ1-2, with D perhaps matching TRBD1 (5 bases). The CDR3 has 14 residues. Looked up from germline, CDR1 is MGHRA and CDR2 is YSYEKL. This CDR3 reads CASSQDGGNYGYTF. CDR3 bases: TGTGCCAGCAGCCAAGATGGGGGGAACTATGGCTACACCTTT.

This sequence joins TRBV6-1 and TRBJ2-1; the match to TRBD1 covers 7 bases. CDR3 length equals 13 residues. Germline V gene lookup returns CDR1 MNHNS and CDR2 SASEGT. Trimming cost V 4 bases and J 5 bases; bases outside gene matches: 2. Here the CDR3 DNA reads TGTGCCAGCAGTGTCGACAGGGACAATGAGCAGTTCTTC. Translated, it gives CASSVDRDNEQFF.

The CDR3 bases are TGCGCCAGCAGCCCCGACGGCACTCGGGAGCAGTACTTC. This codes for CASSPDGTREQYF. The chain recombines TRBV5-1 with TRBJ2-5; D may be TRBD2 (6 bases). This CDR3 comprises 13 residues. Trimming removed 4 bases from V and 11 bases from J, with 18 bases in between. Germline loops: CDR1 SGHRS, CDR2 YFSETQ.

The chain is built from TRBV2 and TRBJ2-1; 12 nucleotides line up with TRBD2. This CDR3 has 15 amino acids. In germline, CDR1 is SNHLY, CDR2 FYNNEI. Trimming cost V 8 bases and J 4 bases; bases outside gene matches: 6. The CDR3 loop reads CASAKLAGGYNEQFF. The CDR3, as DNA: TGTGCCAGCGCAAAACTAGCGGGGGGTTACAATGAGCAGTTCTTC.

This chain uses TRBV6-6 with TRBJ1-2; D is uncertain. Trimming took off 4 bases at V and 0 bases at J, with 9 bases between the two ends. CDR3 length equals 14 residues. In germline, CDR1 is MNHNY, CDR2 SVGAGI (reference sequence). For the CDR3, the DNA is TGTGCCAGCAGTTTGGAGTCGGCTAACTATGGCTACACCTTC. It codes for CASSLESANYGYTF.

The V gene is TRBV29-1, the J gene TRBJ1-1; a possible D gene is TRBD1 (6 bases). The CDR3 sequence is 10 residues long. V was shortened by 7 bases and J by 7 bases, with 10 bases between the two germline ends. CDR1 and CDR2 (germline): SQVTM, ANQGSEA. The CDR3 loop is CSAADSEAFF. Written as DNA, the CDR3 is TGCAGCGCTGCGGACAGTGAAGCTTTCTTT.

There are a few counts of this clone. The chain combines TRBV15 with TRBJ2-1; 10 nucleotides agree with TRBD2. The CDR3 extends over 15 amino acids. V lost 5 bases to trimming and J lost 8 bases; unmatched junction nucleotides: 9. Germline CDR1 reads LNHNV; CDR2 reads YYDKDF (reference sequence). In nucleotides, the CDR3 is TGTGCCACCAGCGGGAGCCCTAGCGGGGGAGATGAGCAGTTCTTC. This gives the protein CATSGSPSGGDEQFF.

The CDR3 sequence: CASSPPEVPKGTQYF. The CDR3 region has the DNA TGTGCCAGCTCACCACCCGAGGTTCCCAAAGGGACCCAGTACTTC. The genes are TRBV18 and TRBJ2-5; D gene uncertain. Trimming removed 0 bases from V and 7 bases from J, with 15 bases in between. The CDR3 extends over 15 amino acids. Germline V gives CDR1 KGHSH, CDR2 LQKENI.

The V gene is TRBV4-1, the J gene TRBJ1-1, with TRBD1 matching over 8 bases. Trimming at V came to 3 bases and at J to 5 bases, leaving 5 bases not matched to a gene. Germline CDR1 MGHRA, CDR2 YSYEKL. The CDR3 has 14 amino acids. The CDR3 coding sequence is TGCGCCAGCAGCCACAGACAGGGGCAAACTGAAGCTTTCTTT. Its translation is CASSHRQGQTEAFF.